These 9 T cell receptor beta chains came from one sample sequenced in a study of blood T cell repertoires in COVID-19. The repertoire was sequenced with immunoSEQ multiplex PCR; TCRdb's copy has only in-frame clones and lacks some. The data hold around 250,000 clones, with 70% to 85% observed a single time. The sample was peripheral blood. The source is a woman of 80 years or more with acute or convalescent COVID-19.

The genes are TRBV6-5 and TRBJ1-5; tentative D call: TRBD1 (5 bases). This CDR3 spans 15 amino acids. The germline CDR1 and CDR2 sequences are MNHEY and SVGAGI. Trimming pared 0 bases from V and 4 bases from J, leaving 10 bases between. The CDR3 is CASSYSAGGNQPQHF. The CDR3 DNA sequence: TGTGCCAGCAGTTACTCGGCGGGGGGGAATCAGCCCCAGCATTTT.

This clone has just a few counts. This chain links TRBV5-5 with TRBJ2-3; the match to TRBD1 covers 9 bases. This CDR3 contains 15 residues. Germline lookup yields CDR1 SGHKS and CDR2 YYEKEE (reference sequence). J gave up 0 bases and V 2 bases, and 1 base lay outside the gene matches. CDR3 in amino acids: CASSFTGGSTDTQYF. The CDR3 DNA follows: TGTGCCAGCAGCTTTACAGGGGGCAGCACAGATACGCAGTATTTT.

The genes are TRBV27 and TRBJ2-7; 7 nucleotides line up with TRBD1. Germline V lookup: CDR1 MNHEY, CDR2 SMNVEV (reference sequence). The V gene end was trimmed by 2 bases and the J gene end by 3 bases; junction bases not matched to a gene: 7. This CDR3 region has 15 residues. This CDR3 reads CASSLTGTEGYEQYF. The DNA for the CDR3 is TGTGCCAGCAGTTTAACCGGGACAGAAGGCTACGAGCAGTACTTC.

The gene calls are TRBV18 and TRBJ1-2; no clear D gene. The germline V gene has CDR1 KGHSH and CDR2 LQKENI. The CDR3 spans 13 residues. Trimming shortened V by 2 bases and J by 3 bases, and 7 bases separated the two germline ends. The CDR3 DNA is TGTGCCAGCTCACCATCGCAGGACTATGGCTACACCTTC. Translation: CASSPSQDYGYTF. Full variable domain (remainder filled in from reference TRBV18 and TRBJ1-2): NAGVMQNPRHLVRRRGQEARLRCSPMKGHSHVYWYRQLPEEGLKFMVYLQKENIIDESGMPKERFSAEFPKEGPSILRIQQVVRGDSAAYFCASSPSQDYGYTFGSGTRLTVV.

CDR3 nucleotides: TGTGCCACCAGCAGTTCAGACCGGGGGAAAAGGAACACTGAAGCTTTCTTT. Translated: CATSSSDRGKRNTEAFF. The chain has TRBV15 and TRBJ1-1; possibly TRBD1 for D (5 bases). The V and J ends lost 3 bases and 1 base respectively, with 18 bases between them. Germline loops: CDR1 LNHNV, CDR2 YYDKDF (reference sequence). CDR3 size: 17 residues.

The chain joins TRBV6-6 to TRBJ2-7; TRBD1 aligns across 10 bases. The CDR3 sequence is 14 residues long. With 5 bases clipped from V and 5 bases from J, the junction kept 6 bases outside the gene matches. In germline, CDR1 is MNHNY, CDR2 SVGAGI (reference sequence). The CDR3 bases are TGTGCCAGCAGTGACCGACAGGGGGCCCACGAGCAGTACTTC. It is translated as CASSDRQGAHEQYF.

This rearrangement joins TRBV19 to TRBJ2-1; 10 nucleotides line up with TRBD2. V shed 7 bases and J 2 bases; nucleotides not matched to a gene: 8. Germline CDR1 reads LNHDA; CDR2 reads SQIVND (reference sequence). The CDR3 consists of 16 residues. CDR3 in amino acids: CASTQSGTSAYNEQFF. The DNA for the CDR3 is TGTGCCAGTACCCAATCCGGGACTAGCGCCTACAATGAGCAGTTCTTC.

The V and J genes are TRBV15 and TRBJ2-7; D possibly corresponds to TRBD1 (6 bases). V was trimmed by 0 bases and J by 5 bases, leaving 14 bases between them. The germline V gene has CDR1 LNHNV and CDR2 YYDKDF (reference sequence). This CDR3 comprises 15 residues. CDR3 protein: CATSRDWGRPDEQYF. The CDR3 DNA reads TGTGCCACCAGCAGAGATTGGGGGCGCCCCGACGAGCAGTACTTC.

This chain connects TRBV7-2 to TRBJ2-5, with TRBD2 as a possible D gene (5 bases). The CDR3 runs to 14 residues. V dropped 1 base and J dropped 5 bases, with 11 bases sitting between them. Germline CDR1 and CDR2: SGHTA and FQGNSA. CDR3: CASSLGLAQETQYF. DNA of the CDR3: TGTGCCAGCAGCTTAGGTCTAGCCCAGGAGACCCAGTACTTC.